A selection of T cell receptor beta chains follows, all from one sample in a study of vaccination and CD4 T cells after COVID-19. Using its own MiXCR run on the PCR reads, TCRdb lists one record per CDR3 protein. The sample consists of approximately 12,000 distinct CDR3 sequences, about 82% of them appearing once. No antigen has been identified for these receptors. The sample was CD4+ T cells from blood, cultured in vitro. These receptor sequences come from a human donor who had recovered from COVID-19. Each CDR3 is given with its conserved first and last residue. The order of the fields is clone size, V gene, D gene, J gene, CDR3 DNA, CDR3 protein. A D gene is named only where the DNA matches it firmly. The size of a clone is reported for some rows only, either as once, few or many, or as a class for expanded clones.

clone size: NA; V gene: TRBV28; D gene: NA; J gene: TRBJ1-5; CDR3 DNA: TGTGCCATCCGCCCCCCCAATCAGCCCCAGCATTTT; CDR3 protein: CAIRPPNQPQHF
clone size: NA; V gene: TRBV2; D gene: TRBD1; J gene: TRBJ1-4; CDR3 DNA: TGTGCCAGCACCCGGACAGGAAATGAAAAACTGTTTTTT; CDR3 protein: CASTRTGNEKLFF
clone size: NA; V gene: TRBV24-1; D gene: NA; J gene: TRBJ2-5; CDR3 DNA: TGTGCCACCAGTGATACTGGCGTCCTTAGCAGAGAGACCCAGTACTTC; CDR3 protein: CATSDTGVLSRETQYF
clone size: NA; V gene: TRBV19; D gene: NA; J gene: TRBJ2-4; CDR3 DNA: TGTGCCAGTAGTATGGGGTTGGCCAAAAACATTCAGTACTTC; CDR3 protein: CASSMGLAKNIQYF
clone size: NA; V gene: TRBV6-1; D gene: TRBD1; J gene: TRBJ1-2; CDR3 DNA: TGTGCCAGCAGGACAGGGGGCGCGGGGGGCTACACCTTC; CDR3 protein: CASRTGGAGGYTF
clone size: NA; V gene: TRBV7-8; D gene: TRBD1; J gene: TRBJ2-3; CDR3 DNA: TGTGCCAGCAGCTACCGGACAGGGGTGAGCACAGATACGCAGTATTTT; CDR3 protein: CASSYRTGVSTDTQYF
clone size: NA; V gene: TRBV24-1; D gene: NA; J gene: TRBJ1-2; CDR3 DNA: TGTGCCACCAGTGATTTCCCCAGAGCTAACTATGGCTACACCTTC; CDR3 protein: CATSDFPRANYGYTF
clone size: NA; V gene: TRBV6-1; D gene: TRBD1; J gene: TRBJ2-2; CDR3 DNA: TGTGCCAGCAGTCAGGACAGGCGGAACACCGGGGAGCTGTTTTTT; CDR3 protein: CASSQDRRNTGELFF
clone size: NA; V gene: TRBV19; D gene: TRBD1; J gene: TRBJ2-3; CDR3 DNA: TGTGCCAGCAACAGGGGACACACGAGTCGTACAGATACGCAGTATTTT; CDR3 protein: CASNRGHTSRTDTQYF
clone size: once; V gene: TRBV7-2; D gene: NA; J gene: TRBJ2-3; CDR3 DNA: TGTGCCAGCAGCCCCGACAATCCAGATACGCAGTATTTT; CDR3 protein: CASSPDNPDTQYF
clone size: NA; V gene: TRBV7-9; D gene: NA; J gene: TRBJ2-7; CDR3 DNA: TGTGCCAGCAGCTTATCCATCGGTAGCGGCCTTTTAAAGGGGGACGAGCAGTACTTC; CDR3 protein: CASSLSIGSGLLKGDEQYF
clone size: NA; V gene: TRBV6-1; D gene: TRBD1; J gene: TRBJ1-4; CDR3 DNA: TGTGCCAGCAGGTCGGACAGGATGGGCACTAATGAAAAACTGTTTTTT; CDR3 protein: CASRSDRMGTNEKLFF
clone size: NA; V gene: TRBV6-2/TRBV6-3; D gene: NA; J gene: TRBJ1-6; CDR3 DNA: TGTGCCAGCAGTTGGAGAGGGGGTAATTCACCCCTCCACTTT; CDR3 protein: CASSWRGGNSPLHF
clone size: NA; V gene: TRBV28; D gene: TRBD1; J gene: TRBJ1-5; CDR3 DNA: TGTGCCAGCAGTACGGACAGGGATCAGCCCCAGCATTTT; CDR3 protein: CASSTDRDQPQHF
clone size: once; V gene: TRBV5-5; D gene: TRBD1; J gene: TRBJ1-2; CDR3 DNA: TGTGCCAGCAGCTTGGACTGGGGACAGGGGGCATGGTATGGCTACACCTTC; CDR3 protein: CASSLDWGQGAWYGYTF
clone size: NA; V gene: TRBV12-3/TRBV12-4; D gene: NA; J gene: TRBJ1-5; CDR3 DNA: TGTGCCAGCAGCCCCTTTAGGACGGGGAACAATCAGCCCCAGCATTTT; CDR3 protein: CASSPFRTGNNQPQHF
clone size: NA; V gene: TRBV29-1; D gene: TRBD1; J gene: TRBJ1-3; CDR3 DNA: TGCAGCGTTGGCCTTTACTCGACAGGGACTGGAAACACCATATATTTT; CDR3 protein: CSVGLYSTGTGNTIYF
clone size: NA; V gene: TRBV24-1; D gene: TRBD1; J gene: TRBJ1-5; CDR3 DNA: TGTGCCACCAGTGATCGGGACAGCTCCCAGCCCCAGCATTTT; CDR3 protein: CATSDRDSSQPQHF
clone size: NA; V gene: TRBV20-1; D gene: NA; J gene: TRBJ2-7; CDR3 DNA: TGCAGTGCTCCCTCGGTGGAGGGGCGAAGCTCCTACGAGCAGTACTTC; CDR3 protein: CSAPSVEGRSSYEQYF
clone size: few; V gene: TRBV7-9; D gene: NA; J gene: TRBJ1-3; CDR3 DNA: TGTGCCAGCAGCTACTACGGTGGAAACACCATATATTTT; CDR3 protein: CASSYYGGNTIYF
clone size: few; V gene: TRBV21-1; D gene: NA; J gene: TRBJ1-1; CDR3 DNA: TGTGCCAGCAGCGTTAAAGACACTGAAGCTTTCTTT; CDR3 protein: CASSVKDTEAFF
clone size: NA; V gene: TRBV27; D gene: TRBD2; J gene: TRBJ2-3; CDR3 DNA: TGTGCCAGCAGTCCTCTAGCGGGAGGCCGCCAGGATACGCAGTATTTT; CDR3 protein: CASSPLAGGRQDTQYF
clone size: NA; V gene: TRBV20-1; D gene: NA; J gene: TRBJ2-6; CDR3 DNA: TGCAGTGCTAGAGATTGGGGCTCTGGGGCCAACGTCCTGACTTTC; CDR3 protein: CSARDWGSGANVLTF
clone size: NA; V gene: TRBV20-1; D gene: TRBD1; J gene: TRBJ1-3; CDR3 DNA: TGCAGTGCTAGGGACAGGGACTCTGGAAACACCATATATTTT; CDR3 protein: CSARDRDSGNTIYF
clone size: NA; V gene: TRBV7-6; D gene: TRBD1; J gene: TRBJ1-1; CDR3 DNA: TGTGCCAGCAGCCCAGGGGGCCAAGTCACTGAAGCTTTCTTT; CDR3 protein: CASSPGGQVTEAFF
clone size: NA; V gene: TRBV10-3; D gene: NA; J gene: TRBJ1-2; CDR3 DNA: TGTGCCATCGCCGAGCGGACGGGGAACTATGGCTACACCTTC; CDR3 protein: CAIAERTGNYGYTF
clone size: NA; V gene: TRBV6-2/TRBV6-3; D gene: NA; J gene: TRBJ1-1; CDR3 DNA: TGTGCCAGCTTTATCGGACCAGCGGTCCCTGAAGCTTTCTTT; CDR3 protein: CASFIGPAVPEAFF
clone size: NA; V gene: TRBV5-4; D gene: TRBD1; J gene: TRBJ2-7; CDR3 DNA: TGTGCCAGCAGCCGTTCTTATACAGGGGGCTGGGAGCAGTACTTC; CDR3 protein: CASSRSYTGGWEQYF
clone size: NA; V gene: TRBV6-2/TRBV6-3; D gene: NA; J gene: TRBJ2-1; CDR3 DNA: TGTGCCAGCAGTTACGGCGCCCTAGGTTCCCGCAATGAGCAGTTCTTC; CDR3 protein: CASSYGALGSRNEQFF
clone size: NA; V gene: TRBV19; D gene: NA; J gene: TRBJ2-1; CDR3 DNA: TGTGCCAGTAGTACGTGGGATCTCACTCTCCCGTTCTTC; CDR3 protein: CASSTWDLTLPFF
clone size: once; V gene: TRBV30; D gene: NA; J gene: TRBJ1-6; CDR3 DNA: TGTGCCTGGAGGGACCGGGAGCTAAATAATTCACCCCTCCACTTT; CDR3 protein: CAWRDRELNNSPLHF